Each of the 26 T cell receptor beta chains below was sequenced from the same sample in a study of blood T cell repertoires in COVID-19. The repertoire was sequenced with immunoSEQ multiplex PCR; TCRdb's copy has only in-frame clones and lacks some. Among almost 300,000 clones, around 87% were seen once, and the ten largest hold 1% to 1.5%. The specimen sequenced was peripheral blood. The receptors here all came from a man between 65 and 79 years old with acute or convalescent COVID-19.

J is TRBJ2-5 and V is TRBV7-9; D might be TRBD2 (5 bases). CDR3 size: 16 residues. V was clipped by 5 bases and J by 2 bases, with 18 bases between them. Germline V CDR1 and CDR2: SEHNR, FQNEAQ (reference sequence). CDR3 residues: CASSEGRVRRQETQYF. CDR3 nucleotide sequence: TGTGCCAGCAGCGAAGGGCGGGTTCGGAGGCAAGAGACCCAGTACTTC.

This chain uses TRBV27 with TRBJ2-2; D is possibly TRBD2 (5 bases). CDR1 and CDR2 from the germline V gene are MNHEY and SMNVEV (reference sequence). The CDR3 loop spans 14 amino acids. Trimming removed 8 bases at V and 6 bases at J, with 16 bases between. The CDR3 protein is CASSRREAAGELFF. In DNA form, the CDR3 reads TGTGCCAGCTCTAGACGAGAAGCGGCCGGGGAGCTGTTTTTT.

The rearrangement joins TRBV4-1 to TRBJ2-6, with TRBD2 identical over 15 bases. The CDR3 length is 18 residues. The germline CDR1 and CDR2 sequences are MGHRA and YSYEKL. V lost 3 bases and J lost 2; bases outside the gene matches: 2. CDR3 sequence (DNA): TGCGCCAGCAGCCACGGACTAGCGGGGGGGCCTGGGGCCAACGTCCTGACTTTC. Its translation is CASSHGLAGGPGANVLTF.

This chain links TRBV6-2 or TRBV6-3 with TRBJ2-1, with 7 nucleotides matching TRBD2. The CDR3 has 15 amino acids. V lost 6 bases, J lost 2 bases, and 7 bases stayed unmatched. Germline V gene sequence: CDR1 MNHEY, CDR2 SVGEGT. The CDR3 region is CASSREEPTYNEQFF. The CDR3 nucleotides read TGTGCCAGCAGCCGGGAGGAACCGACCTACAATGAGCAGTTCTTC.

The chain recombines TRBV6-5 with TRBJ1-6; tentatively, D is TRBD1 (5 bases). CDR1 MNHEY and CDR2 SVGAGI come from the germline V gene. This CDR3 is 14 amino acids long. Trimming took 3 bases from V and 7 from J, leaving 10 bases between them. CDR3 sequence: CASSYKAGNSPLHF. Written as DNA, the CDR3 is TGTGCCAGCAGTTATAAAGCAGGGAATTCACCCCTCCACTTT.

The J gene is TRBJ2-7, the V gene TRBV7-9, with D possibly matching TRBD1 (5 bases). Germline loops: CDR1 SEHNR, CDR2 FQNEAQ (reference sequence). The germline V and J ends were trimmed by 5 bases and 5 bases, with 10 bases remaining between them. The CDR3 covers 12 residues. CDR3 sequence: CASSPLGDEQYF. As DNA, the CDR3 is TGTGCCAGCAGCCCGCTAGGGGACGAGCAGTACTTC.

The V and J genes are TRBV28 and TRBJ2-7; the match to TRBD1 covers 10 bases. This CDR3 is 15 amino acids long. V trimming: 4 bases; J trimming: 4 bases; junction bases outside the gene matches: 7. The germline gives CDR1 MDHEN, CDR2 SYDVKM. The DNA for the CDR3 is TGTGCCAGCAGTTCGACGGGACAGGGGAGATACGAGCAGTACTTC. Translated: CASSSTGQGRYEQYF.

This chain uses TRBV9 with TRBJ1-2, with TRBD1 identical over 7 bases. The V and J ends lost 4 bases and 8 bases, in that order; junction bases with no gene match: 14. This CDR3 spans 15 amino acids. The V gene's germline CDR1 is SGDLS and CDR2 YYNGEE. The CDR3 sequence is CASSTRSTGDQGYTF. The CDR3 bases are TGTGCCAGCAGCACCCGCTCTACAGGGGATCAGGGCTACACCTTC. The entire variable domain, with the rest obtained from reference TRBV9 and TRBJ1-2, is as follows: DSGVTQTPKHLITATGQRVTLRCSPRSGDLSVYWYQQSLDQGLQFLIQYYNGEERAKGNILERFSAQQFPDLHSELNLSSLELGDSALYFCASSTRSTGDQGYTFGSGTRLTVV.

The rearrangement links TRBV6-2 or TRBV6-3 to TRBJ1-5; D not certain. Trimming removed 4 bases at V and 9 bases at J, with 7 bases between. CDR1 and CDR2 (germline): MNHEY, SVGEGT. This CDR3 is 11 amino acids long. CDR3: CASSLTGPQHF. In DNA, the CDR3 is TGTGCCAGCAGTTTAACGGGGCCCCAGCATTTT.

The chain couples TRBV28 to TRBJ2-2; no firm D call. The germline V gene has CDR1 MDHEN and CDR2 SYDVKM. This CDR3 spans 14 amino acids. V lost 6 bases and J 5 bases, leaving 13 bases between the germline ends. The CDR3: CASSPLYLTGELFF. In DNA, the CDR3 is TGTGCCAGCAGCCCTCTATACTTAACCGGGGAGCTGTTTTTT.

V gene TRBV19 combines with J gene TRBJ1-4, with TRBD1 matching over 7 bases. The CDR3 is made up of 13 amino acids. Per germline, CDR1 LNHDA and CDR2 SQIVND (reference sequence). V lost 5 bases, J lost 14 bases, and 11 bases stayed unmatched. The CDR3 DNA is TGTGCCAGTAGTCCCGGGACAGCTAGTACTCTGTTTTTT. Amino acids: CASSPGTASTLFF.

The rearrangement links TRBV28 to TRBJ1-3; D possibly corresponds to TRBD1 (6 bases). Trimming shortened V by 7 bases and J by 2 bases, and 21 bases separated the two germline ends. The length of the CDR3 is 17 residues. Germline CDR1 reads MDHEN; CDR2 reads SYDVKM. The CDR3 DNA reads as TGTGCCAGCAAGGGGTCACCAGGGGTCAGGGCTGGAAACACCATATATTTT. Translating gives CASKGSPGVRAGNTIYF.

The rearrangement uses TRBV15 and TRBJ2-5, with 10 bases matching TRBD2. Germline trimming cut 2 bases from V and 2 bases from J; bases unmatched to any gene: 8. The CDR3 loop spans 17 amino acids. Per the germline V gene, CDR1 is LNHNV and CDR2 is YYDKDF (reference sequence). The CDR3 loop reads CATSRISGTSVQETQYF. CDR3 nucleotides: TGTGCCACCAGCAGAATTTCCGGGACTAGCGTACAAGAGACCCAGTACTTC.

CDR3 nucleotide sequence: TGCGCCAGCAGCTTCAATCCGGGACAGCCTGGTGTCCTGACTTTC. Translation: CASSFNPGQPGVLTF. The genes are TRBV5-1 and TRBJ2-6, with TRBD1 matching over 7 bases. Germline V gene data show CDR1 as SGHRS and CDR2 as YFSETQ. Trimming took 2 bases from V and 13 from J; bases not matched to a gene: 12. The length of the CDR3 is 15 residues.

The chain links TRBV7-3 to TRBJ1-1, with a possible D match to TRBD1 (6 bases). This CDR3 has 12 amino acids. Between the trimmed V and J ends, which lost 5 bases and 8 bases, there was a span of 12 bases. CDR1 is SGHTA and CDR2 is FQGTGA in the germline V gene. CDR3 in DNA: TGTGCCAGCAGCCAAGGAGGACAGGAAGCTTTCTTT. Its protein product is CASSQGGQEAFF.

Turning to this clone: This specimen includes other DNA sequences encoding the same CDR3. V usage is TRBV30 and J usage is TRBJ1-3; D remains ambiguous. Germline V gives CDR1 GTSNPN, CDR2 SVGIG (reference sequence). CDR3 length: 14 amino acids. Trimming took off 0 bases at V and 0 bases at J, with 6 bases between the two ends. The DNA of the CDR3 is TGTGCCTGGAGTGTAGGCGGCTCTGGAAACACCATATATTTT. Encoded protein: CAWSVGGSGNTIYF. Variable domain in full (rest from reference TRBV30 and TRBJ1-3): SQTIHQWPATLVQPVGSPLSLECTVEGTSNPNLYWYRQAAGRGLQLLFYSVGIGQISSEVPQNLSASRPQDRQFILSSKKLLLSDSGFYLCAWSVGGSGNTIYFGEGSWLTVV.

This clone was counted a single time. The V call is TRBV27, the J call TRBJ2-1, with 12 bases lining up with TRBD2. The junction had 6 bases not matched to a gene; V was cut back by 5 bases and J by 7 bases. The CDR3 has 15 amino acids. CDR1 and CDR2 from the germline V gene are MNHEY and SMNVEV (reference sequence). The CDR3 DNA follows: TGTGCCAGCAGTCCCCGAGGACTAGCGGGGAATGAGCAGTTCTTC. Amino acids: CASSPRGLAGNEQFF.

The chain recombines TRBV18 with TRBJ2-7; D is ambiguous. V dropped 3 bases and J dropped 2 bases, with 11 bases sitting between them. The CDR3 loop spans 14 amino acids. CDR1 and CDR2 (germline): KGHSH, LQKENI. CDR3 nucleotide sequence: TGTGCCAGCTCACCCACCTACGAGACCTACGAGCAGTACTTC. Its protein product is CASSPTYETYEQYF.

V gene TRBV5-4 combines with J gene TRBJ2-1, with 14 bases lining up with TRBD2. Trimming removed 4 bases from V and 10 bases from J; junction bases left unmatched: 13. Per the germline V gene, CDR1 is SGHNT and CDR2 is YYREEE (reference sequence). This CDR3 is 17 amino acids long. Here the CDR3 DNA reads TGTGCCAGCAGCGCCAGACTAGCGGGGGGGCTGGTTCGGGAGCAGTTCTTC. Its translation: CASSARLAGGLVREQFF.

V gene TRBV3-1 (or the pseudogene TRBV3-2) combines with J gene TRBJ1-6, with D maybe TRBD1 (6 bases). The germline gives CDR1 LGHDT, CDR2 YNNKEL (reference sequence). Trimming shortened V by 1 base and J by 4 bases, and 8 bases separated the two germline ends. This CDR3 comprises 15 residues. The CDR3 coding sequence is TGTGCCAGCAGCCAAGGGACAGCTTATAATTCACCCCTCCACTTT. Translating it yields CASSQGTAYNSPLHF.

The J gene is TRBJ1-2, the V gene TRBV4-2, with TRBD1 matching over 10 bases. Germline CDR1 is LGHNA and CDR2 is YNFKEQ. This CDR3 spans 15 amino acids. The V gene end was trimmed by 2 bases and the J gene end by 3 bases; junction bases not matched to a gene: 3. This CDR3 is CASSQTGTGDYGYTF. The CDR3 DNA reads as TGTGCCAGCAGCCAAACCGGGACAGGGGACTATGGCTACACCTTC.

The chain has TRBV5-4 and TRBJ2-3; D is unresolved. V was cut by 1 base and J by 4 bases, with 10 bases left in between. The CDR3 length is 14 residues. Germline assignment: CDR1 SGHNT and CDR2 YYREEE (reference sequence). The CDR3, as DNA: TGTGCCAGCAGCTTGAGAAGCCCCGCAGATACGCAGTATTTT. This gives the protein CASSLRSPADTQYF.

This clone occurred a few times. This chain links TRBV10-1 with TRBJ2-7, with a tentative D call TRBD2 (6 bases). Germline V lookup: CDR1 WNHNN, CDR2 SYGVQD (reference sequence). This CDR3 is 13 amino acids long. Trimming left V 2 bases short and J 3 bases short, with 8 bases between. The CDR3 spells CASSEAGNYEQYF. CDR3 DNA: TGCGCCAGCAGTGAGGCGGGGAACTACGAGCAGTACTTC.

The CDR3 loop is CASSQSGQGGQPQHF. The CDR3 DNA reads as TGTGCCAGCAGCCAATCGGGGCAGGGAGGACAGCCCCAGCATTTT. The V and J genes are TRBV16 and TRBJ1-5; D is perhaps TRBD1 (5 bases). The ends were cut back, 0 bases at V and 7 bases at J, with 13 bases in the middle. CDR1 is KGHSY, CDR2 FQNENV, per germline. This CDR3 is built from 15 residues. Using reference TRBV16 and TRBJ1-5 for the parts outside the CDR3, the full variable domain is GEEVAQTPKHLVRGEGQKAKLYCAPIKGHSYVFWYQQVLKNEFKFLISFQNENVFDETGMPKERFSAKCLPNSPCSLEIQATKLEDSAVYFCASSQSGQGGQPQHFGDGTRLSIL.

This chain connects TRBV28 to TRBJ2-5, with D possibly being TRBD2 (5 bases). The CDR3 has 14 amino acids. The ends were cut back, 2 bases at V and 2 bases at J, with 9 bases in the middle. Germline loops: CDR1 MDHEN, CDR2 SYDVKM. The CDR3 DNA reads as TGTGCCAGCAGTTTACAAGGGAGACAAGAGACCCAGTACTTC. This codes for CASSLQGRQETQYF.

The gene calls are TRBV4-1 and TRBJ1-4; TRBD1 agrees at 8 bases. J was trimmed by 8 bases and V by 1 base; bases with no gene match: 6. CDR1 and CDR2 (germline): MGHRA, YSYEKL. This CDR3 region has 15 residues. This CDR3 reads CASSQVETGEEKLFF. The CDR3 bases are TGCGCCAGCAGCCAAGTTGAGACAGGGGAAGAAAAACTGTTTTTT.